This TCR beta chain derives from a study of CD8+ T cells in alopecia areata. The ends were cut back, 5 bases at V and 3 bases at J, with 8 bases in the middle. The CDR3 is 11 residues long. Germline loops: CDR1 SQVTM, CDR2 ANQGSEA. Study outcomes and limitations: Especially in alopecia totalis/universalis, lesional scalp showed greater clonality than normal scalp did.

A single count supports this clone. Its antigen is unidentified. After isolation, RNA underwent reverse transcription to generate cDNA as the sequencing template. Profiled with immunoSEQ multiplex PCR; TCRdb holds only in-frame clones, not every one. The repertoire includes 140,000 to 150,000 clones, roughly half of them detected once, and over 0.75% sits in the top ten. This receptor was obtained from a human donor with alopecia areata. Sequencing used CD4+ T cells sorted from blood, obtained at week 0. The rearrangement joins TRBV29-1 to TRBJ2-7, with D hard to call. The CDR3 nucleotides read TGCAGCGTTAACAGAGACTACGAGCAGTACTTC. This codes for CSVNRDYEQYF.